This passage covers 14 T cell receptor beta chains from one sample sequenced in a study of CD8 T cells in ankylosing spondylitis. Study-level findings and limits: Characteristic, it appeared, of ankylosing spondylitis blood was a TCR beta motif of eight or nine highly homologous variants.

TCRdb fed the 5' RACE reads into MiXCR, producing one record per CDR3 protein. The sample lists more than 650,000 distinct CDR3 sequences, 12% occurring once. Antigens for these TCRs are unknown. The specimen was blood, either unsorted or a sorted T cell fraction (not recorded which). The receptors shown here come from a male donor with ankylosing spondylitis.

In this sample, this clonotype turned up many times. The chain couples TRBV4-3 to TRBJ2-1; TRBD1 aligns across 8 bases. This CDR3 is 18 amino acids long. Trimming took 2 bases from V and 3 from J; bases not matched to a gene: 12. Germline V gene sequence: CDR1 LGHNA, CDR2 YSLEER. For the CDR3, the DNA is TGCGCCAGCAGCCAAACAGGGGGGCAGTGGCGCAACTACAATGAGCAGTTCTTC. This codes for CASSQTGGQWRNYNEQFF.

In this sample, this clonotype turned up a few times. This chain uses TRBV7-9 with TRBJ1-2; no definite D call. This CDR3 spans 12 amino acids. V lost 4 bases and J lost 6, with 9 bases in between. Germline V lookup: CDR1 SEHNR, CDR2 FQNEAQ (reference sequence). The CDR3 DNA is TGTGCCAGCAGCTCCGATACCCATGGCTACACCTTC. Protein product: CASSSDTHGYTF.

This clonotype was seen a few times. The chain combines TRBV7-2 with TRBJ2-5; perhaps TRBD1 as D (5 bases). The CDR3 sequence is 15 residues long. Germline V lookup: CDR1 SGHTA, CDR2 FQGNSA. V shed 5 bases and J shed 7 bases, with 20 bases lying between them. As DNA, the CDR3 is TGTGCCAGCAGCCCCTGGCAGGGCTCCTATCGGACCCAGTACTTC. Translated: CASSPWQGSYRTQYF.

This clonotype has at least ten counts. The chain recombines TRBV10-3 with TRBJ1-1; no clear D gene. With 6 bases removed from V and 0 bases from J, the gap between germline ends came to 14 bases. The CDR3 has 15 residues. The germline V gene has CDR1 ENHRY and CDR2 SYGVKD. CDR3 DNA: TGTGCCATCAGGACTCTGAAGGGAATGAACACTGAAGCTTTCTTT. Protein sequence: CAIRTLKGMNTEAFF.

This clonotype showed up many times. V and J are TRBV6-5 and TRBJ1-2, with D uncertain. CDR1 and CDR2 from the germline V gene are MNHEY and SVGAGI. V was pared by 6 bases and J by 8 bases, with 13 bases between. There are 12 residues in the CDR3. CDR3 residues: CASRKLMMGYTF. Written as DNA, the CDR3 is TGTGCCAGCAGAAAACTCATGATGGGCTACACCTTC.

This clonotype was picked up many times. CDR3 bases: TGTGCCAGCTCACCTCTAATGGGACTACAGGGCGGAGAGACCCAGTACTTC. Protein sequence: CASSPLMGLQGGETQYF. The rearrangement joins TRBV18 to TRBJ2-5; TRBD2 might be the D (7 bases). The V end was cut by 3 bases, the J end by 4 bases, with 21 bases between. The CDR3 totals 17 residues. Germline V gene data show CDR1 as KGHSH and CDR2 as LQKENI. Supplemented by reference TRBV18 and TRBJ2-5, the full variable domain reads NAGVMQNPRHLVRRRGQEARLRCSPMKGHSHVYWYRQLPEEGLKFMVYLQKENIIDESGMPKERFSAEFPKEGPSILRIQQVVRGDSAAYFCASSPLMGLQGGETQYFGPGTRLLVL.

The chain employs TRBV7-2 and TRBJ2-7; 11 bases are a match to TRBD2. V gave up 3 bases and J gave up 2 bases; unmatched junction bases: 9. The germline gives CDR1 SGHTA, CDR2 FQGNSA. There are 17 residues in the CDR3. CDR3 DNA: TGTGCCAGCAGCTTGCCCCCACTAGCGGGGGACCCCTACGAGCAGTACTTC. Translating gives CASSLPPLAGDPYEQYF.

The chain uses TRBV7-2 and TRBJ1-1; no reliable D call. The CDR3 contains 11 residues. CDR1 and CDR2 (germline): SGHTA, FQGNSA. V lost 5 bases and J lost 7, with 8 bases in between. The CDR3 DNA reads as TGTGCCAGCAGCCAGCGAATTGAAGCTTTCTTT. It translates to CASSQRIEAFF.

This clonotype was seen ten or more times. The J gene is TRBJ2-7, the V gene TRBV29-1; TRBD1 aligns across 11 bases. The CDR3 sequence is 13 residues long. The trim removed 7 bases at V and 5 bases at J, leaving 7 bases unmatched. Looked up from germline, CDR1 is SQVTM and CDR2 is ANQGSEA. As DNA, the CDR3 is TGCAGCGGAGGGACAGGGGGGATTAACGAGCAGTACTTC. Amino acids: CSGGTGGINEQYF.

V is TRBV9 and J is TRBJ2-3; 11 nucleotides agree with TRBD2. This CDR3 has 15 residues. V gave up 0 bases and J gave up 8 bases; unmatched junction bases: 5. Per the germline V gene, CDR1 is SGDLS and CDR2 is YYNGEE. CDR3 DNA: TGTGCCAGCAGCGTAGGACTAGCGGGATCACGTACGCAGTATTTT. Amino acid sequence: CASSVGLAGSRTQYF.

This clonotype was counted once. V is TRBV27 and J is TRBJ2-3; no definite D call. The V end lost 3 bases, the J end lost 5 bases, and 12 bases lay between the germline ends. CDR3 length equals 14 residues. Germline V gene lookup returns CDR1 MNHEY and CDR2 SMNVEV (reference sequence). The CDR3 here is CASSLRTPVDTQYF. The CDR3 nucleotides read TGTGCCAGCAGTTTGCGCACGCCGGTAGATACGCAGTATTTT.

This clonotype was detected ten times or more. The J gene is TRBJ2-4, the V gene TRBV4-1; D is unclear. V was shortened by 0 bases and J by 0 bases, with 15 bases between the two germline ends. Germline CDR1 and CDR2: MGHRA and YSYEKL. The CDR3 runs 18 residues. CDR3 loop: CASSQERYGELAKNIQYF. In DNA form, the CDR3 reads TGCGCCAGCAGCCAAGAACGTTATGGCGAACTAGCCAAAAACATTCAGTACTTC.

V usage is TRBV7-9 and J usage is TRBJ2-7, with D perhaps matching TRBD2 (6 bases). Trimming pared 5 bases from V and 0 bases from J, leaving 14 bases between. The CDR3 covers 15 residues. In germline, CDR1 is SEHNR, CDR2 FQNEAQ (reference sequence). This CDR3 is CASSASGEGSYEQYF. The DNA for the CDR3 is TGTGCCAGCAGCGCCTCGGGGGAAGGCTCCTACGAGCAGTACTTC.

The chain is built from TRBV7-2 and TRBJ2-7; D not certain. The CDR3 extends over 16 amino acids. The germline gives CDR1 SGHTA, CDR2 FQGNSA. Trimming cost V 1 base and J 0 bases, with 13 bases left between them. CDR3 in amino acids: CASSLDGGPSSYEQYF. The CDR3 DNA reads as TGTGCCAGCAGCTTAGATGGCGGACCGAGCTCCTACGAGCAGTACTTC.